This T cell receptor beta chain is drawn from a study of OX40 agonist ivuxolimab in advanced cancers. Study-wide findings and caveats: Fewer expanded clones were found on average in CD4+ than in CD8+ T cells. Normalized expansion of T-cell clones was also low for some nonresponders.

The data were produced by immunoSEQ multiplex PCR, yet TCRdb's version contains in-frame clones alone and is incomplete. This sample yields 20,000 or so clones, of which roughly 80% are seen a single time; less than 55% belongs to the top ten. A remark on this clone: The antigen is undetermined.

The material sequenced was CD4+ or CD8+ T cells sorted from blood, taken in a trial of the OX40 agonist ivuxolimab. This sequence was found in an adult with an advanced solid tumor such as melanoma, head and neck, liver or kidney cancer.

The CDR3 loop is CASSGRGDRVKEQYF. The CDR3 DNA sequence: TGCGCCAGCAGCGGGCGTGGGGACAGGGTGAAGGAGCAGTACTTC. The chain couples TRBV4-1 to TRBJ2-7, with TRBD1 matching 9 bases. The CDR3 covers 15 residues. V gave up 5 bases and J gave up 7 bases; unmatched junction bases: 12. Looked up from germline, CDR1 is MGHRA and CDR2 is YSYEKL.